This T cell receptor (beta chain) was observed in a study of Ad26.COV2.S vaccination and SARS-CoV-2 variants. Study at large: Doses of Ad26.COV2.S were injected into muscle once or twice, 56 days apart.

The CDR3 contains 16 residues. V trimming: 4 bases; J trimming: 1 base; junction bases outside the gene matches: 5. Germline CDR1 MGHRA, CDR2 YSYEKL. The sample's treatment: around 19 received Ad26.COV2.S at low or high dose, single or two shots; 5 received placebo; per-sample allocation not given. Samples were taken on day 63 after the first vaccine or placebo injection. Using immunoSEQ multiplex PCR, the repertoire was profiled, and TCRdb retains in-frame clones only, with some absent. The sample carries some 320,000 clones, around 84% recorded once. This clone was found a few times. The genes are TRBV4-1 and TRBJ2-2; TRBD2 aligns across 8 bases. This sequence was found in a person between 18 and 65 years old who received the Ad26.COV2.S COVID-19 vaccine or a placebo. The sample was peripheral blood, taken in a trial of Ad26.COV2.S vaccine versus placebo. Written as DNA, the CDR3 is TGCGCCAGCAGCCGATCGGGACTAGTGAACACCGGGGAGCTGTTTTTT. This translates into CASSRSGLVNTGELFF.